These T cell receptor beta chains were read from a single sample in a study of T-cell memory formation after mild COVID-19. MiXCR, run by TCRdb on the 5' RACE reads, gives a single entry per CDR3 protein. The sample holds tens of thousands of distinct CDR3 sequences, about 13% seen once. The source material was PBMCs or a T cell subset sorted from them (not recorded which). These receptors all come from a man aged 18 to 29 who had mild COVID-19 (a few samples of this study predate the infection). Cell type and time point are not known. CDR3s include the opening cysteine and the closing phenylalanine or tryptophan. D genes are given only for firm matches. Expanded clones get a size class; other rows say once, few or many, or leave the size out.

CASSVVSTSEETQYF TGTGCCAGCAGCGTAGTCTCGACTAGCGAAGAGACCCAGTACTTC TRBJ2-5 NA TRBV9 TRBD2
CASSYSLSTGSAYGYTF TGTGCCAGCAGTTACTCTCTTTCTACAGGATCTGCCTATGGCTACACCTTC TRBJ1-2 few TRBV6-5 NA
CASSSERADTQYF TGTGCCAGCAGTTCAGAACGGGCAGATACGCAGTATTTT TRBJ2-3 few TRBV7-9 NA
CASRLNQGALDYNEQFF TGCGCCAGCAGGCTCAACCAGGGGGCTTTAGATTACAATGAGCAGTTCTTC TRBJ2-1 NA TRBV5-1 TRBD1
CASSSRERIEKLFF TGTGCCAGCAGTTCCCGAGAAAGGATTGAAAAACTGTTTTTT TRBJ1-4 NA TRBV12-3/TRBV12-4 NA
CASRDSLAKNIQYF TGTGCCAGCAGGGACAGCTTAGCCAAAAACATTCAGTACTTC TRBJ2-4 NA TRBV5-4 NA
CASSQDSSSYNEQFF TGCGCCAGCAGCCAAGATTCCAGTTCCTACAATGAGCAGTTCTTC TRBJ2-1 NA TRBV4-3 NA
CASSQGSGGGRDTQYF TGCGCCAGCAGCCAGGGTAGCGGGGGGGGGAGAGATACGCAGTATTTT TRBJ2-3 few TRBV4-3 TRBD2
CASSAGTSLSTDTQYF TGCGCCAGCAGCGCGGGGACTAGCCTGAGCACAGATACGCAGTATTTT TRBJ2-3 few TRBV4-1 TRBD2
CSVDPGNGDAGELFF TGCAGCGTTGACCCAGGGAACGGGGACGCCGGGGAGCTGTTTTTT TRBJ2-2 NA TRBV29-1 NA
CASSHRDRVQYF TGTGCCAGCAGTCACCGGGACAGGGTGCAGTACTTC TRBJ2-7 few TRBV27 TRBD1
CASSQTGTPAKGQPQHF TGCGCCAGCAGCCAAACCGGGACGCCGGCGAAGGGGCAGCCCCAGCATTTT TRBJ1-5 many TRBV4-1 NA
CASRAGFEQYF TGTGCCAGCAGGGCGGGGTTCGAGCAGTACTTC TRBJ2-7 few TRBV6-6 NA
CASSYTTENTEAFF TGTGCCAGCAGTTACACGACAGAGAACACTGAAGCTTTCTTT TRBJ1-1 NA TRBV6-5 NA
CASSAGAGANVLTF TGTGCCAGCAGCGCAGGGGCAGGGGCCAACGTCCTGACTTTC TRBJ2-6 NA TRBV25-1 NA
CASSPRSISLGNEQFF TGTGCCAGCAGCCCCCGCTCTATCTCCTTGGGCAATGAGCAGTTCTTC TRBJ2-1 few TRBV7-9 NA
CASGLVRDRGFF TGTGCTAGTGGTTTGGTACGGGACAGGGGGTTCTTC TRBJ2-1 NA TRBV12-5 TRBD1
CASSNRVRGIGYTF TGTGCCAGCAGCAACAGGGTCAGGGGGATAGGCTACACCTTC TRBJ1-2 NA TRBV6-5 TRBD1
CSVPIWGGGTEAFF TGCAGCGTACCGATTTGGGGGGGAGGAACTGAAGCTTTCTTT TRBJ1-1 NA TRBV29-1 NA
CASSYSPQVGGYHEQYF TGTGCCAGCAGTTACTCCCCTCAGGTAGGAGGGTACCACGAGCAGTACTTC TRBJ2-7 many TRBV6-2/TRBV6-3 NA
CASSVVTGEVTDTQYF TGTGCCAGCAGCGTAGTGACAGGGGAAGTGACAGATACGCAGTATTTT TRBJ2-3 NA TRBV9 TRBD1
CASSLLKQGVTQYF TGTGCCAGCAGCTTGCTAAAACAGGGGGTGACCCAGTACTTC TRBJ2-5 few TRBV5-8 TRBD1
CASSPRDTDLEQYF TGCGCCAGCAGCCCCCGGGACACAGACCTCGAGCAGTACTTC TRBJ2-7 NA TRBV4-1 NA
CATSAAPYNEQFF TGTGCCACCAGTGCGGCCCCCTACAATGAGCAGTTCTTC TRBJ2-1 NA TRBV24-1 NA
CASSHRGGGYNEQFF TGTGCCAGCAGCCACAGGGGCGGAGGCTACAATGAGCAGTTCTTC TRBJ2-1 NA TRBV3-1 NA
CASSLVGGGTDTQYF TGTGCCAGCAGCTTAGTGGGCGGTGGCACAGATACGCAGTATTTT TRBJ2-3 many TRBV7-2 NA
CASSPYRVQDYEQYF TGCGCCAGCAGCCCCTACCGGGTCCAAGACTACGAGCAGTACTTC TRBJ2-7 many TRBV5-1 NA
CASSAGTGDFYGYTF TGTGCCAGCAGCGCCGGGACAGGGGACTTCTATGGCTACACCTTC TRBJ1-2 few TRBV9 TRBD1
CASSFRDPDEKLFF TGCGCCAGCAGCTTCCGGGACCCGGATGAAAAACTGTTTTTT TRBJ1-4 NA TRBV5-1 NA
CASSQSGQGGKPQHF TGTGCCAGCAGCCAATCCGGACAGGGAGGAAAGCCCCAGCATTTT TRBJ1-5 NA TRBV4-2 TRBD1
CASDLAAQQETQYF TGTGCCAGCGATCTAGCGGCCCAACAAGAGACCCAGTACTTC TRBJ2-5 few TRBV7-9 TRBD2
CASSQEPRYEQYF TGTGCCAGCAGCCAAGAACCCCGCTACGAGCAGTACTTC TRBJ2-7 few TRBV3-1 NA
CASSLVGRRRSTDTQYF TGTGCCAGCAGCTTAGTGGGGAGAAGGAGGAGCACAGATACGCAGTATTTT TRBJ2-3 NA TRBV7-8 NA
CASSQDGGRYIGELFF TGCGCCAGCAGCCAAGACGGGGGGCGGTATATCGGGGAGCTGTTTTTT TRBJ2-2 few TRBV4-3 NA
CASSRNWDGSRYGYTF TGCGCCAGCAGCCGGAACTGGGACGGCTCTAGATATGGCTACACCTTC TRBJ1-2 few TRBV4-3 NA
CASSPRGRSGEKLFF TGCGCCAGCAGCCCGCGGGGGCGAAGTGGTGAAAAACTGTTTTTT TRBJ1-4 NA TRBV4-3 NA
CASSLVFGTGTYNEQFF TGCGCCAGCAGCTTGGTCTTTGGGACAGGGACCTACAATGAGCAGTTCTTC TRBJ2-1 few TRBV5-1 TRBD1
CASSQDPGLQETQYF TGCGCCAGCAGTCAAGATCCGGGCCTACAAGAGACCCAGTACTTC TRBJ2-5 few TRBV4-1 NA
CASYQQGWTGELFF TGTGCCAGCTACCAACAGGGATGGACCGGGGAGCTGTTTTTT TRBJ2-2 few TRBV7-9 NA
CASSLDPWTVENTEAFF TGTGCCAGCAGTTTAGATCCTTGGACAGTGGAGAACACTGAAGCTTTCTTT TRBJ1-1 NA TRBV12-3/TRBV12-4 NA
CASSPRLADQETQYF TGTGCCAGCAGTCCGCGACTAGCGGACCAAGAGACCCAGTACTTC TRBJ2-5 few TRBV27 TRBD2
CASSWPPGGDTDTQYF TGTGCCAGCAGCTGGCCCCCTGGCGGTGACACAGATACGCAGTATTTT TRBJ2-3 NA TRBV5-5 NA
CASSDDDDGGFTSTDTQYF TGTGCCAGCAGTGACGACGATGACGGGGGATTCACTAGCACAGATACGCAGTATTTT TRBJ2-3 few TRBV6-4 NA
CASSPDARGTEAFF TGTGCCAGCAGCCCGGACGCCCGTGGCACTGAAGCTTTCTTT TRBJ1-1 NA TRBV11-2 NA
CASSLAPRATNEKLFF TGTGCCAGCAGCTTAGCCCCCCGCGCAACTAATGAAAAACTGTTTTTT TRBJ1-4 NA TRBV11-2 NA
CSAIWTGGNEQYF TGCAGCGCCATATGGACAGGGGGGAACGAGCAGTACTTC TRBJ2-7 NA TRBV29-1 TRBD1
CASSAASLTGELFF TGCGCCAGCAGCGCGGCCAGTCTCACCGGGGAGCTGTTTTTT TRBJ2-2 NA TRBV5-1 NA
CASRRDRAGDTQYF TGTGCCAGCAGGCGGGACCGAGCTGGAGATACGCAGTATTTT TRBJ2-3 few TRBV6-2/TRBV6-3 NA
CASSYSPLSGGANVLTF TGTGCCAGCAGTTACTCGCCCCTATCCGGTGGGGCCAACGTCCTGACTTTC TRBJ2-6 NA TRBV6-5 NA
CASRHRAGGNNEQFF TGTGCCAGCAGGCATCGGGCTGGCGGCAACAATGAGCAGTTCTTC TRBJ2-1 NA TRBV7-9 NA
CASSPGRDIQPQHF TGCGCCAGCAGCCCCGGTAGGGATATACAGCCCCAGCATTTT TRBJ1-5 few TRBV4-1 NA
CASSSRLDSANTQYF TGTGCCAGCAGCTCACGACTGGACAGCGCGAATACGCAGTATTTT TRBJ2-3 many TRBV11-2 NA
CASSLAAGTSAFETQYF TGTGCCAGCAGCTTAGCGGCCGGGACTAGCGCTTTTGAGACCCAGTACTTC TRBJ2-5 NA TRBV7-8 TRBD2
CASSQDSTGGTEAFF TGCGCCAGCAGCCAAGATTCGACAGGGGGCACTGAAGCTTTCTTT TRBJ1-1 few TRBV4-3 TRBD1
CASSDGGASDTQYF TGTGCCAGCAGTGACGGGGGGGCCTCAGATACGCAGTATTTT TRBJ2-3 many TRBV6-4 NA